The 24 T cell receptor beta chains below come from one sample, sequenced in a study of shared clonotypes between healthy human individuals (TCRdb year 2020). Library preparation used the immunoSEQ multiplex PCR assay. The clones in this table, taken by TCRdb from immuneACCESS, are in-frame only. Not every clone is retained; where verified, under half of the shortfall comes from an unresolved V gene, and the cause of the rest is unknown. The sample table holds some 800,000 clones, of which 80% to 95% were seen once. The ten largest account for 24% of the sample. CD8 naive samples consisted of CD45RO-negative cells that were positively selected for CCR7, yielding a CD45RA+CCR7+ population without TemRA cells. Material for sequencing was naive CD8+ T cells sorted from blood. This specimen's cell subset or site label, interpreted: CD45RA+CCR7+. Every receptor here comes from a man younger than 45 in good health.

This clone has ten or more counts. The chain employs TRBV12-5 and TRBJ2-7; unclear D gene. Trimming took off 1 base at V and 2 bases at J, with 6 bases between the two ends. This CDR3 contains 13 residues. The germline V gene has CDR1 LGHNT and CDR2 FRNRAP. The CDR3 here is CASGLDGPYEQYF. The CDR3 bases are TGTGCTAGTGGTTTGGACGGTCCCTACGAGCAGTACTTC.

Turning to this clone: This sample includes further DNA sequences coding for the same CDR3. This chain uses TRBV7-8 with TRBJ2-7; D remains unclear. Germline CDR1 SGHVS, CDR2 FQNEAQ. Between the trimmed V and J ends, which lost 1 base and 2 bases, there was a span of 3 bases. The CDR3 contains 12 residues. The CDR3 coding sequence is TGTGCCAGCAGCTTAGGAGCCTACGAGCAGTACTTC. Encoded protein: CASSLGAYEQYF. The full variable domain, completed using reference TRBV7-8 and TRBJ2-7, is GAGVSQSPRYKVAKRGQDVALRCDPISGHVSLFWYQQALGQGPEFLTYFQNEAQLDKSGLPSDRFFAERPEGSVSTLKIQRTQQEDSAVYLCASSLGAYEQYFGPGTRLTVT.

This clone was seen more than once but under ten times. The gene calls are TRBV27 and TRBJ2-7, with 9 bases identical to TRBD1. The germline CDR1 and CDR2 sequences are MNHEY and SMNVEV (reference sequence). This CDR3 spans 14 amino acids. V lost 5 bases, J lost 2 bases, and 4 bases stayed unmatched. This CDR3 is CASSMGQGAYEQYF. The CDR3 coding sequence is TGTGCCAGCAGTATGGGACAGGGAGCCTACGAGCAGTACTTC.

CDR3 in amino acids: CASSVGFLPGRSANYGYTF. In nucleotides, the CDR3 is TGTGCCAGCAGCGTAGGTTTCCTCCCGGGACGGTCAGCTAACTATGGCTACACCTTC. The chain couples TRBV9 to TRBJ1-2, with D possibly matching TRBD1 (5 bases). Trimming left V 0 bases short and J 0 bases short, with 21 bases between. CDR1 and CDR2 from the germline V gene are SGDLS and YYNGEE. The CDR3 spans 19 residues.

The chain uses TRBV7-9 and TRBJ2-1; tentative D call: TRBD1 (5 bases). The CDR3 totals 16 residues. Germline assignment: CDR1 SEHNR and CDR2 FQNEAQ (reference sequence). Trimming shortened V by 4 bases and J by 1 base, and 14 bases separated the two germline ends. The CDR3: CASSSPLRASYNEQFF. In DNA, the CDR3 is TGTGCCAGCAGCTCACCACTCAGGGCTTCCTACAATGAGCAGTTCTTC.

This chain links TRBV11-2 with TRBJ1-3; no firm D call. Germline CDR1 SGHAT, CDR2 FQNNGV. The V and J ends lost 5 bases and 1 base respectively, with 9 bases between them. CDR3 length: 14 residues. The CDR3 region is CASSDAKSGNTIYF. CDR3 nucleotides: TGTGCCAGCAGCGACGCGAAGTCTGGAAACACCATATATTTT.

The CDR3 region has the DNA TGTGCCAGCAGTTCCGGAGCGGGAGGGAGCTACGAGCAGTACTTC. Amino acid sequence: CASSSGAGGSYEQYF. The chain has TRBV27 and TRBJ2-7; 10 positions match TRBD2. V lost 4 bases to trimming and J lost 3 bases; unmatched junction nucleotides: 6. The CDR3 covers 15 residues. CDR1 is MNHEY and CDR2 is SMNVEV in the germline V gene (reference sequence).

The J gene is TRBJ1-2, the V gene TRBV7-9, with 7 bases aligning to TRBD1. The CDR3 runs to 13 residues. CDR1 and CDR2 from the germline V gene are SEHNR and FQNEAQ (reference sequence). V shed 3 bases and J 10 bases; nucleotides not matched to a gene: 8. The CDR3 DNA is TGTGCCAGCAGCTTCGGGACAGCTTACGTCTACACCTTC. This translates into CASSFGTAYVYTF.

V and J are TRBV5-1 and TRBJ2-7; 7 nucleotides agree with TRBD1. In germline, CDR1 is SGHRS, CDR2 YFSETQ. Losses at the gene ends were 4 bases for V and 3 bases for J; bases not matched to a gene: 7. The CDR3 consists of 14 residues. The DNA for the CDR3 is TGCGCCAGCAGCAACAGGGGCGGAAGCTACGAGCAGTACTTC. Translation gives CASSNRGGSYEQYF.

In this sample, this clone is medium-sized. The rearrangement uses TRBV4-3 and TRBJ2-6; D uncertain. Germline V gene sequence: CDR1 LGHNA, CDR2 YSLEER. With 0 bases removed from V and 4 bases from J, the gap between germline ends came to 22 bases. This CDR3 has 20 amino acids. The CDR3 DNA sequence: TGCGCCAGCAGCCAAGAAGGGTCGCGGTCCTCCCTCGGCGGGGCCAACGTCCTGACTTTC. Its translation is CASSQEGSRSSLGGANVLTF.

The gene calls are TRBV10-2 and TRBJ2-7, with 8 positions matching TRBD2. Germline CDR1 WSHSY, CDR2 SAAADI. The V and J ends lost 4 bases and 2 bases, in that order; junction bases with no gene match: 1. This CDR3 has 13 amino acids. The chain's CDR3 is CASSAGLAYEQYF. The CDR3 nucleotides read TGCGCCAGCAGTGCGGGACTAGCCTACGAGCAGTACTTC.

This chain uses TRBV7-9 with TRBJ2-1; 12 nucleotides agree with TRBD2. In germline, CDR1 is SEHNR, CDR2 FQNEAQ (reference sequence). With 5 bases clipped from V and 4 bases from J, the junction kept 9 bases outside the gene matches. The CDR3 loop spans 17 amino acids. CDR3 DNA: TGTGCCAGCAGCCATCGACTAGCGGGAGCCCAGTACAATGAGCAGTTCTTC. It specifies CASSHRLAGAQYNEQFF.

This rearrangement joins TRBV27 to TRBJ1-1; possibly TRBD1 for D (5 bases). CDR3 length: 16 residues. Per germline, CDR1 MNHEY and CDR2 SMNVEV (reference sequence). Deletions cut 3 bases from V and 0 bases from J, with 14 bases between. This CDR3 is CASSLVRQQMNTEAFF. DNA of the CDR3: TGTGCCAGCAGTTTGGTACGACAGCAAATGAACACTGAAGCTTTCTTT.

This clone was seen a single time. V and J are TRBV5-3 and TRBJ1-5, with D maybe TRBD1 (5 bases). TRBV5-3 is an ORF for which the function is uncertain. The length of the CDR3 is 14 residues. Trimming took 4 bases from V and 4 from J, leaving 12 bases between them. The CDR3 nucleotides read TGTGCCAGAAGCGTCGGGGCAGAGAATCAGCCCCAGCATTTT. Translating gives CARSVGAENQPQHF.

The chain has TRBV14 and TRBJ2-2; no clear D. Germline V gene sequence: CDR1 SGHDN, CDR2 FVKESK. The CDR3 extends over 14 amino acids. Trimming shortened V by 5 bases and J by 4 bases, and 11 bases separated the two germline ends. In nucleotides, the CDR3 is TGTGCCAGCAGCATTCGTGGCGGCACCGGGGAGCTGTTTTTT. Protein: CASSIRGGTGELFF.

About this clone itself: This specimen includes other DNA sequences encoding the same CDR3. The chain carries TRBV9 and TRBJ2-5; the D gene is possibly TRBD2 (5 bases). The CDR3 is made up of 14 amino acids. V was shortened by 0 bases and J by 0 bases, with 6 bases between the two germline ends. Germline CDR1 and CDR2: SGDLS and YYNGEE. CDR3 amino acids: CASSVVGDQETQYF. The CDR3 bases are TGTGCCAGCAGCGTAGTGGGAGACCAAGAGACCCAGTACTTC.

The genes are TRBV5-6 and TRBJ2-1, with 8 bases aligning to TRBD2. Germline V gives CDR1 SGHDT, CDR2 YYEEEE. V gave up 4 bases and J gave up 0 bases; unmatched junction bases: 6. The CDR3 is 16 residues long. The CDR3 coding sequence is TGTGCCAGCAGCCACAAGAGCGGGAGCTCCTACAATGAGCAGTTCTTC. It yields the protein CASSHKSGSSYNEQFF.

This rearrangement joins TRBV5-1 to TRBJ2-1, with 10 bases matching TRBD2. The CDR3 loop spans 16 amino acids. Germline V lookup: CDR1 SGHRS, CDR2 YFSETQ. Germline trimming cut 0 bases from V and 8 bases from J; bases unmatched to any gene: 8. The CDR3 nucleotides are TGCGCCAGCAGCTTGGGGCTAGCGGGAGTTATGGATGAGCAGTTCTTC. This translates into CASSLGLAGVMDEQFF. Full variable domain (rest looked up from reference TRBV5-1 and TRBJ2-1): KAGVTQTPRYLIKTRGQQVTLSCSPISGHRSVSWYQQTPGQGLQFLFEYFSETQRNKGNFPGRFSGRQFSNSRSEMNVSTLELGDSALYLCASSLGLAGVMDEQFFGPGTRLTVL.

This clone came up once. The CDR3 DNA reads TGCGCCAGCAGCTTGGCTCTAGCGGGAGACAATGAGCAGTTCTTC. Translated: CASSLALAGDNEQFF. The V and J genes are TRBV5-1 and TRBJ2-1, with TRBD2 matching over 10 bases. The V and J ends lost 0 bases and 5 bases, in that order; junction bases with no gene match: 2. The CDR3 consists of 15 residues. The germline V gene has CDR1 SGHRS and CDR2 YFSETQ.

This chain uses TRBV14 with TRBJ2-7, with D perhaps assigned TRBD1 or TRBD2 (5 bases each). The CDR3 loop spans 14 amino acids. The V and J ends lost 4 bases and 5 bases respectively, with 15 bases between them. Germline lookup yields CDR1 SGHDN and CDR2 FVKESK. CDR3 nucleotides: TGTGCCAGCAGCCCGGCGGTCAGGGAGCACGAGCAGTACTTC. This codes for CASSPAVREHEQYF. The full variable domain, its missing parts supplied by reference TRBV14 and TRBJ2-7, is EAGVTQFPSHSVIEKGQTVTLRCDPISGHDNLYWYRRVMGKEIKFLLHFVKESKQDESGMPNNRFLAERTGGTYSTLKVQPAELEDSGVYFCASSPAVREHEQYFGPGTRLTVT.

Here the CDR3 reads CAWSDSSGSYEQYF. The CDR3 DNA reads TGTGCCTGGAGTGATTCTAGCGGGAGCTACGAGCAGTACTTC. This rearrangement joins TRBV30 to TRBJ2-7; 10 nucleotides line up with TRBD2. Germline V gene data show CDR1 as GTSNPN and CDR2 as SVGIG (reference sequence). The CDR3 contains 14 residues. With 1 base clipped from V and 3 bases from J, the junction kept 3 bases outside the gene matches.

The V call is TRBV7-9, the J call TRBJ2-5; D is perhaps TRBD2 (6 bases). CDR1 is SEHNR, CDR2 FQNEAQ, per germline (reference sequence). This CDR3 is built from 16 residues. Trimming took off 5 bases at V and 0 bases at J, with 16 bases between the two ends. CDR3 sequence: CASSPWGREDQETQYF. The CDR3 DNA reads as TGTGCCAGCAGCCCCTGGGGCAGGGAGGACCAAGAGACCCAGTACTTC. Drawing the rest from reference TRBV7-9 and TRBJ2-5, the complete variable domain is DTGVSQNPRHKITKRGQNVTFRCDPISEHNRLYWYRQTLGQGPEFLTYFQNEAQLEKSRLLSDRFSAERPKGSFSTLEIQRTEQGDSAMYLCASSPWGREDQETQYFGPGTRLLVL.

The chain is built from TRBV19 and TRBJ2-1; 8 bases map to TRBD2. This CDR3 contains 16 residues. The germline V gene has CDR1 LNHDA and CDR2 SQIVND (reference sequence). With V trimmed by 4 bases and J by 8 bases, 13 bases remained unmatched. CDR3 protein: CASSTQGGRPGDEQFF. CDR3 coding DNA: TGTGCCAGTAGTACCCAGGGCGGGAGGCCAGGGGATGAGCAGTTCTTC.

The genes are TRBV9 and TRBJ2-1, with a tentative D call TRBD2 (6 bases). Trimming left V 0 bases short and J 5 bases short, with 12 bases between. Per the germline V gene, CDR1 is SGDLS and CDR2 is YYNGEE. This CDR3 comprises 15 residues. The CDR3 sequence is CASSVVAGLNNEQFF. The DNA of the CDR3 is TGTGCCAGCAGCGTAGTGGCGGGACTTAACAATGAGCAGTTCTTC.